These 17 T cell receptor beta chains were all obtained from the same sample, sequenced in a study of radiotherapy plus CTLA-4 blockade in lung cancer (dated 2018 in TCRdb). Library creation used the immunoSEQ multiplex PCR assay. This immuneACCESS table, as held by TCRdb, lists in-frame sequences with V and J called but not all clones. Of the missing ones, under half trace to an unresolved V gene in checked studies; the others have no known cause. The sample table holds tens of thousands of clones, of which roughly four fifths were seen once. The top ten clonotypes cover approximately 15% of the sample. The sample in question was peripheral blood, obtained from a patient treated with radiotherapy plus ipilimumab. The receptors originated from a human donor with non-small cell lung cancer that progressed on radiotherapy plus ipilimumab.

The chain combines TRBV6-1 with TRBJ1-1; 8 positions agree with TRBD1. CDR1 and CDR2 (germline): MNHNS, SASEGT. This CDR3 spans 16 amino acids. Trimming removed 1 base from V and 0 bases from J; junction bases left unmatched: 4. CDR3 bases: TGTGCCAGCAGTGAAGACCCGGACAGGGTGAACACTGAAGCTTTCTTT. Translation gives CASSEDPDRVNTEAFF.

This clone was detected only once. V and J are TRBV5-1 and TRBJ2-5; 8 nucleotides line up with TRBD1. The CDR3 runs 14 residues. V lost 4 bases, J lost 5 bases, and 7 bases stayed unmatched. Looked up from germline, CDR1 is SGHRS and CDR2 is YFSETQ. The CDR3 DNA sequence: TGCGCCAGCAGCCAAGGACAGGGATTTGAGACCCAGTACTTC. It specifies CASSQGQGFETQYF.

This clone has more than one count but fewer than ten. As DNA, the CDR3 is TGTGCCACGAGGGGACAGGGGTTCACTGAAGCTTTCTTT. Its translation is CATRGQGFTEAFF. The chain recombines TRBV10-3 with TRBJ1-1; 10 bases align to TRBD1. The ends lost 10 bases at V and 4 bases at J; junction bases unmatched: 6. The CDR3 loop spans 13 amino acids. The germline CDR1 and CDR2 sequences are ENHRY and SYGVKD.

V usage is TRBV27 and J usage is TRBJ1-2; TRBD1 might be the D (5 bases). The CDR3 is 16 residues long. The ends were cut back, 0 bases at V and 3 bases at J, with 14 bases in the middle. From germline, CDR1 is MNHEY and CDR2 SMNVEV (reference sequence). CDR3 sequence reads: CASSLSARGSDYGYTF. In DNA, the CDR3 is TGTGCCAGCAGTTTATCGGCCCGGGGCTCGGACTATGGCTACACCTTC.

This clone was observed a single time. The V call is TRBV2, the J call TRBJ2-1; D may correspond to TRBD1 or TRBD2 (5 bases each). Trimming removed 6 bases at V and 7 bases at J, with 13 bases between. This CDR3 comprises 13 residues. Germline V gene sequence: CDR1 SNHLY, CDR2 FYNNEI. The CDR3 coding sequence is TGTGCCAGCAGCCCGGGGCTGGGGAATGAGCAGTTCTTC. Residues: CASSPGLGNEQFF.

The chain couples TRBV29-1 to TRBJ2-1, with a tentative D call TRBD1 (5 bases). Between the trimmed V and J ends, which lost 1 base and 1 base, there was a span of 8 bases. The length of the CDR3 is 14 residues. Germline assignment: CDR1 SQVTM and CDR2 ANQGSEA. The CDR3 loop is CSVEGQGSYNEQFF. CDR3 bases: TGCAGCGTTGAAGGGCAGGGTTCCTACAATGAGCAGTTCTTC.

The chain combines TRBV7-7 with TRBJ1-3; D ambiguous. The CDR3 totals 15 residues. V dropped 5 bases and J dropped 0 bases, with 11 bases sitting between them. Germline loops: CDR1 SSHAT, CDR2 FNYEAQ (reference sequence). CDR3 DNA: TGTGCCAGCAGCCCGCAGGTCGGCTCTGGAAACACCATATATTTT. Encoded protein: CASSPQVGSGNTIYF. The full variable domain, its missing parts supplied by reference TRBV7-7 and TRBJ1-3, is GAGVSQSPRYKVTKRGQDVTLRCDPISSHATLYWYQQALGQGPEFLTYFNYEAQPDKSGLPSDRFSAERPEGSISTLTIQRTEQRDSAMYRCASSPQVGSGNTIYFGEGSWLTVV.

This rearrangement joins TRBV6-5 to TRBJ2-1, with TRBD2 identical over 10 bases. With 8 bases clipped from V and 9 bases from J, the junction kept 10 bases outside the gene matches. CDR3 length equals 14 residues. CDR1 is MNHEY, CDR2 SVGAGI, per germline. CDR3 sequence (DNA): TGTGCCAGCCATAGCGGGGGGATGGTGGGTGAGCAGTTCTTC. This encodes CASHSGGMVGEQFF.

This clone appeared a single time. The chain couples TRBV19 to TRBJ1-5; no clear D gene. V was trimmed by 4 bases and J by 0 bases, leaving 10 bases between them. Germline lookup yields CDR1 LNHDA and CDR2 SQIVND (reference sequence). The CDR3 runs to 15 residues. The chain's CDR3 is CASSTYRDSNQPQHF. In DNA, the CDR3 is TGTGCCAGTAGTACGTACAGAGATAGCAATCAGCCCCAGCATTTT.

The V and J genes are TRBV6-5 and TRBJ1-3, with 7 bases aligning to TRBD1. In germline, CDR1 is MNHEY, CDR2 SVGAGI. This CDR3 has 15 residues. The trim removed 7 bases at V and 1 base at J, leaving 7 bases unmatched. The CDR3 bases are TGTGCCAGCACCTCCCCGACAGGGTCTGGAAACACCATATATTTT. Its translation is CASTSPTGSGNTIYF.

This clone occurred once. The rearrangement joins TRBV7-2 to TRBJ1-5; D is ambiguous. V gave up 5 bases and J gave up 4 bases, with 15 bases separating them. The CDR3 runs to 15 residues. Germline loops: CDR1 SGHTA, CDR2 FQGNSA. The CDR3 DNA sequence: TGTGCCAGCAGCCGAGACCCTGGAGGAAATCAGCCCCAGCATTTT. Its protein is CASSRDPGGNQPQHF. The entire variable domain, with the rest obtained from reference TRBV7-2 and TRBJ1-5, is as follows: GAGVSQSPSNKVTEKGKDVELRCDPISGHTALYWYRQSLGQGLEFLIYFQGNSAPDKSGLPSDRFSAERTGGSVSTLTIQRTQQEDSAVYLCASSRDPGGNQPQHFGDGTRLSIL.

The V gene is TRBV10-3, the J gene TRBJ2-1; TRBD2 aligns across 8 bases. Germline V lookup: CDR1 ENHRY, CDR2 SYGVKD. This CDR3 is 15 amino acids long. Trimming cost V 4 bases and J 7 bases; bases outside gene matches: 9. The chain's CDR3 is CAISAAGGNVNEQFF. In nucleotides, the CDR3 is TGTGCCATCAGTGCCGCGGGGGGAAACGTGAATGAGCAGTTCTTC.

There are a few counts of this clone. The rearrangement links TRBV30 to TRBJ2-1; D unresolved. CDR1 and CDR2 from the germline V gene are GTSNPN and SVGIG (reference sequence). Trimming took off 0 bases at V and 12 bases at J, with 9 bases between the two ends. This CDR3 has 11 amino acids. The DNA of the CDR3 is TGTGCCTGGAGTGTCCAAACTGCGCAGTTCTTC. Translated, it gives CAWSVQTAQFF.

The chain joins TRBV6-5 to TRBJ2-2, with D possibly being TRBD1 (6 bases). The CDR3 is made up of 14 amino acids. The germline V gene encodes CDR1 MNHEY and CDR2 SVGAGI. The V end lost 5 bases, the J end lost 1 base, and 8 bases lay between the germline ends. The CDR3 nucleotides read TGTGCCAGCAGTAAGACAGGGAACACCGGGGAGCTGTTTTTT. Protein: CASSKTGNTGELFF.

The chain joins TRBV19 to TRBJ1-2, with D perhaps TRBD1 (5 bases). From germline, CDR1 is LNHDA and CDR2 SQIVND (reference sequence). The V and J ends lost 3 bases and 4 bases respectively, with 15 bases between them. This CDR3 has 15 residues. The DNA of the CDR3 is TGTGCCAGTAGTATGCCCTTTCGGGACGCCTATGGCTACACCTTC. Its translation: CASSMPFRDAYGYTF.

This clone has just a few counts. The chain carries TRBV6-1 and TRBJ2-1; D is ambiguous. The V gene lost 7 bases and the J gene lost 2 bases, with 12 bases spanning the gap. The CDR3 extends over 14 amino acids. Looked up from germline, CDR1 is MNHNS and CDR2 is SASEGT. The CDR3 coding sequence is TGTGCCAGCATGGCCGCGCCCACCTACAATGAGCAGTTCTTC. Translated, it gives CASMAAPTYNEQFF.

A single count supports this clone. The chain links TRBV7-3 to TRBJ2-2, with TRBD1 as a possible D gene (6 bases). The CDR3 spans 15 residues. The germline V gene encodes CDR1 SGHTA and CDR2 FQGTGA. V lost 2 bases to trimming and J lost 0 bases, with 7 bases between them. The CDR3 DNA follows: TGTGCCAGCAGCTTAGAGGGGGCGAACACCGGGGAGCTGTTTTTT. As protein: CASSLEGANTGELFF. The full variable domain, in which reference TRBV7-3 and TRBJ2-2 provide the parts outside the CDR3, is GAGVSQTPSNKVTEKGKYVELRCDPISGHTALYWYRQSLGQGPEFLIYFQGTGAADDSGLPNDRFFAVRPEGSVSTLKIQRTERGDSAVYLCASSLEGANTGELFFGEGSRLTVL.